These 19 T cell receptor beta chains originate from one sample sequenced in a study of T-cell memory formation after mild COVID-19 listed by TCRdb under 2021. Receptors were amplified or captured by 5' RACE. Reads for this sample came from an Illumina NovaSeq 6000. TCRdb reprocessed the public reads (quality trimming at Q25 with fastp, clone calling with MiXCR) and kept in-frame beta chains. Each record represents a unique CDR3 protein, reported with the most common genes and DNA among its rows. The table for this sample lists fewer than 600,000 distinct CDR3 sequences; roughly 21% of them were counted only once. 8.4% of the sample is held by the ten biggest clonotypes. Sequenced material: PBMCs or a T cell subset sorted from them (not recorded which). Source of these receptors: an adult woman who had mild COVID-19 (a few samples of this study predate the infection). The sample titles of this study are shuffled in the database, so cell type and time point are left out; the donor was told from shared clones.

The rearrangement uses TRBV10-3 and TRBJ2-3; D not resolved. Germline V gene lookup returns CDR1 ENHRY and CDR2 SYGVKD. This CDR3 spans 13 amino acids. Trimming removed 2 bases at V and 2 bases at J, with 5 bases between. CDR3 nucleotides: TGTGCCATCAGTGAGGGCTACACAGATACGCAGTATTTT. Amino acid sequence: CAISEGYTDTQYF.

The chain couples TRBV5-1 to TRBJ2-1, with 9 positions matching TRBD2. V was pared by 5 bases and J by 4 bases, with 4 bases of the junction left unmatched. This CDR3 comprises 14 residues. Germline lookup yields CDR1 SGHRS and CDR2 YFSETQ. This CDR3 is CASRISGGYNEQFF. The CDR3 DNA sequence: TGCGCCAGCAGGATTAGCGGGGGTTACAATGAGCAGTTCTTC.

This clonotype turned up a few times. The chain is built from TRBV12-3 or TRBV12-4 and TRBJ1-6; D is perhaps TRBD1 (5 bases). The CDR3 is 14 residues long. The V and J ends lost 7 bases and 10 bases respectively, with 17 bases between them. CDR3 in amino acids: CASTLGGVYSPLHF. The CDR3 DNA is TGTGCCAGCACCCTGGGGGGTGTGTACTCACCCCTCCACTTT.

This chain uses TRBV24-1 with TRBJ2-1; 10 nucleotides agree with TRBD1. CDR3 length: 16 amino acids. CDR1 and CDR2 from the germline V gene are KGHDR and SFDVKD. J gave up 0 bases and V 6 bases, and 4 bases lay outside the gene matches. The CDR3 here is CATSPWTGGSYNEQFF. The CDR3 bases are TGTGCCACCAGTCCCTGGACAGGGGGCTCCTACAATGAGCAGTTCTTC.

This sequence joins TRBV7-2 and TRBJ2-1; no clear D gene. This CDR3 comprises 12 residues. Per the germline V gene, CDR1 is SGHTA and CDR2 is FQGNSA. Trimming stripped 5 bases from V and 10 bases from J, with 12 bases between. CDR3 DNA sequence: TGTGCCAGCAGCCCCCGGAATGGGGAGCAGTTCTTC. It translates to CASSPRNGEQFF.

This chain links TRBV5-6 with TRBJ1-2; D call uncertain. Trimming stripped 1 base from V and 2 bases from J, with 9 bases between. Germline lookup yields CDR1 SGHDT and CDR2 YYEEEE. The CDR3 totals 14 residues. The CDR3 coding sequence is TGTGCCAGCAGCTTGAGTTCAGGCAACTATGGCTACACCTTC. This translates into CASSLSSGNYGYTF.

This clonotype was recorded a few times. This chain connects TRBV2 to TRBJ2-5; D unresolved. V dropped 8 bases and J dropped 7 bases, with 11 bases sitting between them. This CDR3 region has 11 residues. The V gene's germline CDR1 is SNHLY and CDR2 FYNNEI. Written as DNA, the CDR3 is TGTGCCAGCGAAAGTTCCGGGACCCAGTACTTC. Protein product: CASESSGTQYF.

The chain is built from TRBV21-1 and TRBJ2-3; no check of the table's D call, TRBD1, against the DNA was made. TRBV21-1 is labeled a pseudogene. The CDR3 runs to 14 residues. The CDR3 nucleotides read TGTGCCAGCAGCAAAAGGACAGGGGCAGTTACGCAGTATTTT. It specifies CASSKRTGAVTQYF.

This clonotype has a count of ten or more. This chain joins TRBV9 and TRBJ2-7; TRBD1 aligns across 7 bases. V was clipped by 3 bases and J by 5 bases; unmatched bases: 8. The CDR3 has 14 residues. CDR1 is SGDLS and CDR2 is YYNGEE in the germline V gene. In DNA, the CDR3 is TGTGCCAGCAGCGGGACGACAGGGCCCCACGAGCAGTACTTC. Translated, it gives CASSGTTGPHEQYF.

This clonotype was picked up one time. The gene calls are TRBV29-1 and TRBJ1-1; D not resolved. The CDR3 is 15 amino acids. Germline values: CDR1 SQVTM, CDR2 ANQGSEA. The V end was cut by 0 bases, the J end by 0 bases, with 11 bases between. CDR3 region: CSVEDPGRMNTEAFF. The CDR3 coding sequence is TGCAGCGTTGAAGATCCTGGACGGATGAACACTGAAGCTTTCTTT.

The chain couples TRBV11-3 to TRBJ2-1; 14 bases fit TRBD2. The CDR3 has 18 residues. Germline CDR1 and CDR2: SGHNT and YENEEA. The CDR3 region has the DNA TGTGCTACAGGAGCCGGGACTAGCGGGAGACCCTCCTACAATGAGCAGTTCTTC. Its translation: CATGAGTSGRPSYNEQFF.

This clonotype was counted only a few times. The chain recombines TRBV30 with TRBJ1-1; D ambiguous. CDR1 GTSNPN and CDR2 SVGIG come from the germline V gene (reference sequence). Between the trimmed V and J ends, which lost 2 bases and 5 bases, there was a span of 12 bases. This CDR3 contains 13 residues. CDR3: CAWSRRGRTEAFF. For the CDR3, the DNA is TGTGCCTGGAGTCGGCGAGGGAGAACTGAAGCTTTCTTT.

This clonotype appeared many times. CDR3 sequence: CASSLPPGDEQFF. DNA for the CDR3: TGCGCCAGCAGCTTACCCCCAGGGGATGAGCAGTTCTTC. The chain combines TRBV5-1 with TRBJ2-1; perhaps TRBD1 as D (6 bases). V was clipped by 2 bases and J by 8 bases, with 11 bases between them. The germline V gene encodes CDR1 SGHRS and CDR2 YFSETQ. The CDR3 consists of 13 residues.

The chain couples TRBV6-2 or TRBV6-3 to TRBJ2-3; perhaps TRBD2 as D (6 bases). V shed 1 base and J shed 3 bases, with 14 bases lying between them. The CDR3 runs 16 residues. Per the germline V gene, CDR1 is MNHEY and CDR2 is SVGEGT. The CDR3 region is CASSYLTGEETDTQYF. The CDR3 DNA reads TGTGCCAGCAGTTACTTAACGGGGGAGGAAACAGATACGCAGTATTTT.

The chain employs TRBV20-1 and TRBJ1-3; maybe TRBD1 (6 bases). The V gene's germline CDR1 is DFQATT and CDR2 SNEGSKA (reference sequence). This CDR3 comprises 15 residues. Between the trimmed V and J ends, which lost 0 bases and 2 bases, there was a span of 11 bases. This chain's CDR3 is CSARDGGAAGNTIYF. The DNA for the CDR3 is TGCAGTGCTAGAGATGGGGGGGCAGCTGGAAACACCATATATTTT.

This rearrangement joins TRBV24-1 to TRBJ2-1, with 13 positions matching TRBD2. CDR1 and CDR2 (germline): KGHDR, SFDVKD. This CDR3 spans 16 amino acids. Unmatched junction bases numbered 7, after V lost 4 bases and J lost 8 bases. The CDR3 protein is CATSDVLAGGLDEQFF. CDR3 DNA sequence: TGTGCCACCAGTGACGTACTAGCGGGAGGGTTGGATGAGCAGTTCTTC.

The rearrangement links TRBV19 to TRBJ2-3; 7 nucleotides agree with TRBD1. CDR3 length: 14 amino acids. The V and J ends lost 7 bases and 4 bases, in that order; junction bases with no gene match: 8. Germline values: CDR1 LNHDA, CDR2 SQIVND (reference sequence). This CDR3 is CASKRGQGPDTQYF. Written as DNA, the CDR3 is TGTGCCAGTAAAAGGGGGCAAGGGCCAGATACGCAGTATTTT.

This clonotype came up a few times. The V gene is TRBV7-2, the J gene TRBJ2-5, with TRBD2 matching 10 bases. Germline V gives CDR1 SGHTA, CDR2 FQGNSA. V shed 5 bases and J 2 bases; nucleotides not matched to a gene: 17. The CDR3 is 19 amino acids. CDR3 nucleotides: TGTGCCAGCAGCCGGACGACTCCGATGGGACTAGCGATACAAGAGACCCAGTACTTC. It codes for CASSRTTPMGLAIQETQYF.

There are a few counts of this clonotype. The chain employs TRBV29-1 and TRBJ2-7; tentatively, D is TRBD1 or TRBD2 (5 bases each). This CDR3 has 12 residues. CDR1 is SQVTM and CDR2 is ANQGSEA in the germline V gene. V lost 7 bases, J lost 3 bases, and 13 bases lay in between. The CDR3 here is CSATGPDYEQYF. The DNA for the CDR3 is TGCAGCGCTACGGGGCCTGACTACGAGCAGTACTTC.